This TCR beta chain was observed in a study of T cell responses to AZD1222 COVID-19 vaccine. Study-level background: Second doses that came at about 4 or about 12 weeks were put together. Study outcomes and limitations: Females made up more of the donors, who were largely white British, and clonal diversity may have come out too low.

Remarks on this clone: What it recognizes is unknown.

Repertoires were generated with immunoSEQ multiplex PCR, while TCRdb's copy carries only in-frame clones and drops some. The profile shows around 130,000 clones, roughly 93% of them singletons. The sample consisted of peripheral blood, taken on day 0 of AZD1222 vaccination. The source is an adult in good health.

This CDR3 reads CASSLTGQDKLFF. CDR3 DNA sequence: TGTGCCAGCAGCTTGACCGGACAGGACAAACTGTTTTTT. The chain joins TRBV5-8 to TRBJ1-4, with 7 bases matching TRBD1. From germline, CDR1 is SGHTS and CDR2 YDEGEE. This CDR3 comprises 13 residues. The trim removed 1 base at V and 11 bases at J, leaving 5 bases unmatched.